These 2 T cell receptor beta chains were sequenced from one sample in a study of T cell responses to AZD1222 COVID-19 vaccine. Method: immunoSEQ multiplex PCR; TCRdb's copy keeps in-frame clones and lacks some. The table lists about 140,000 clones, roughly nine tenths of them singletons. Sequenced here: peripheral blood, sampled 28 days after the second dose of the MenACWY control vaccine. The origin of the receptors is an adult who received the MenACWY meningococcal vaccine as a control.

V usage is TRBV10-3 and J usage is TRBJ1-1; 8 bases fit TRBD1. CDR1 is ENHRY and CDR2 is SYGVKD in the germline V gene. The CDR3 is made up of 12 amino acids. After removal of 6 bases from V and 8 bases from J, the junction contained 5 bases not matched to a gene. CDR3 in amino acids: CAISDRGMEAFF. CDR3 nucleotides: TGTGCCATCAGCGACAGGGGCATGGAAGCTTTCTTT.

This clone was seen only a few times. The CDR3 here is CASKGNRGQSYGYTF. The CDR3 nucleotides read TGTGCCAGTAAAGGGAACAGGGGGCAGAGCTATGGCTACACCTTC. The J gene is TRBJ1-2, the V gene TRBV19, with TRBD1 identical over 9 bases. Germline trimming cut 7 bases from V and 4 bases from J; bases unmatched to any gene: 10. Germline CDR1 LNHDA, CDR2 SQIVND (reference sequence). The CDR3 spans 15 residues.